This note documents a single T cell receptor (beta chain) sequence. This sample stems from a study of blood T cell repertoires in COVID-19. Study as a whole: Sample material is recorded as cDNA or gDNA derived from T cells, B-cell-depleted T cells, or PBMCs.

Repertoires were generated with immunoSEQ multiplex PCR, while TCRdb's copy carries only in-frame clones and drops some. The sample has 130,000 to 150,000 clones; over 80% are singletons. Germline loops: CDR1 SNHLY, CDR2 FYNNEI. There are 13 residues in the CDR3. Trimming left V 5 bases short and J 0 bases short, with 8 bases between. Sample: peripheral blood. The rearrangement joins TRBV2 to TRBJ2-7, with a tentative D call TRBD1 (6 bases). The source of this sequence is a man aged 50-60 years who had recovered from COVID-19. CDR3: CASSPDSSYEQYF. CDR3 nucleotide sequence: TGTGCCAGCAGTCCGGACAGCTCCTACGAGCAGTACTTC. The full variable domain, completed using reference TRBV2 and TRBJ2-7, is EPEVTQTPSHQVTQMGQEVILRCVPISNHLYFYWYRQILGQKVEFLVSFYNNEISEKSEIFDDQFSVERPDGSNFTLKIRSTKLEDSAMYFCASSPDSSYEQYFGPGTRLTVT.